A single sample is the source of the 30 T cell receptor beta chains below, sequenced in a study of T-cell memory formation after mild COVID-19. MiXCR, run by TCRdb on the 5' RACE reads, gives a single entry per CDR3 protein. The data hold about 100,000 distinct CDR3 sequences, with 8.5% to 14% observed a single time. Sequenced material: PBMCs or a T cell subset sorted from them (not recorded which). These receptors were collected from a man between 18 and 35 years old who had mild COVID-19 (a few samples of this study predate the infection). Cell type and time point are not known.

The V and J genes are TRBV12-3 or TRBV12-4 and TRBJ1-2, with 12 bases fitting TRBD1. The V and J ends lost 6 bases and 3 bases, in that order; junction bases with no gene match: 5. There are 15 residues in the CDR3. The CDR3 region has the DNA TGTGCCAGCAGCTATGGGACAGGGGGCGACTATGGCTACACCTTC. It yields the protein CASSYGTGGDYGYTF.

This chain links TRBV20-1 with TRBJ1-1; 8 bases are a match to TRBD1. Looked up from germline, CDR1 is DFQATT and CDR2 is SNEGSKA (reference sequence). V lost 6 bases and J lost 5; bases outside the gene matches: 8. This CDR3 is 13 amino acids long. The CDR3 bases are TGCAGTGCCGAGGGGACAGGAAGGACTGAAGCTTTCTTT. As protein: CSAEGTGRTEAFF.

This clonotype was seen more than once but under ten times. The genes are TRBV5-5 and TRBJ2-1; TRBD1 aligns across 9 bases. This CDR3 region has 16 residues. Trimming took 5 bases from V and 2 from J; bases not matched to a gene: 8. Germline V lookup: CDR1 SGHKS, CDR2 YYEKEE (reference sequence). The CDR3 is CASSFTGTGPYNEQFF. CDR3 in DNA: TGTGCCAGCAGTTTTACCGGGACAGGGCCCTACAATGAGCAGTTCTTC.

The CDR3 sequence: CASSYSRASGLYNEQFF. The CDR3 region has the DNA TGTGCCAGCAGTTACTCGAGGGCTAGCGGCCTCTACAATGAGCAGTTCTTC. V is TRBV6-2 or TRBV6-3 and J is TRBJ2-1; the match to TRBD2 covers 7 bases. Unmatched junction bases numbered 8, after V lost 0 bases and J lost 3 bases. The CDR3 has 17 residues. In germline, CDR1 is MNHEY, CDR2 SVGEGT.

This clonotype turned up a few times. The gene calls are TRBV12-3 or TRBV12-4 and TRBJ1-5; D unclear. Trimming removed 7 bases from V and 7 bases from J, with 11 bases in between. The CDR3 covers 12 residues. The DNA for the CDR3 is TGTGCCAGCACAGGAGTCGGGCAGCCCCAGCATTTT. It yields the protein CASTGVGQPQHF.

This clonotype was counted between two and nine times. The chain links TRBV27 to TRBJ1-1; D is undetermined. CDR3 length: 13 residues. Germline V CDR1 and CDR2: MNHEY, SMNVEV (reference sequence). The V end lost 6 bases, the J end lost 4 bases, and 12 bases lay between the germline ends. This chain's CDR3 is CASSQYLVTEAFF. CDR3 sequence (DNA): TGTGCCAGCAGCCAATATTTAGTCACTGAAGCTTTCTTT.

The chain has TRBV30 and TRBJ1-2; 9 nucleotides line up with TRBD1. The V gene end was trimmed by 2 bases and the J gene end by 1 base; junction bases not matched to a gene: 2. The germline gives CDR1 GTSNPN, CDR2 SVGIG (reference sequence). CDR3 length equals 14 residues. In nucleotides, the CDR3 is TGTGCCTGGAGTAGGACAGGGGTTAACTATGGCTACACCTTC. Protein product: CAWSRTGVNYGYTF.

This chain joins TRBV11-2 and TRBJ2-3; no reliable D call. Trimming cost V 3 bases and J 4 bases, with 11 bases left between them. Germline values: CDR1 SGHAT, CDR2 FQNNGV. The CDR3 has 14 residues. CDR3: CASSFFVGADTQYF. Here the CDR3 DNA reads TGTGCCAGCAGCTTCTTTGTTGGGGCAGATACGCAGTATTTT.

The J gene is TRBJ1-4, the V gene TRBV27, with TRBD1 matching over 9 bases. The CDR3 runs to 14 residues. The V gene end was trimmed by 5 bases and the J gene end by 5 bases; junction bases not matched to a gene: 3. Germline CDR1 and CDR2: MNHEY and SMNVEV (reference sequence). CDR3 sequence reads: CASSPGTGNEKLFF. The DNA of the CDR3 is TGTGCCAGCAGTCCCGGGACAGGGAATGAAAAACTGTTTTTT.

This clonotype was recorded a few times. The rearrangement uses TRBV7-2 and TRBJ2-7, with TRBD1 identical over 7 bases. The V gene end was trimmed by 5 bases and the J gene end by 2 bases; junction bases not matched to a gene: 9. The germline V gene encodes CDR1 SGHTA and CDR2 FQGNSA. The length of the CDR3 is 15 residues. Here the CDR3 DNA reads TGTGCCAGCAGCACCACGGGACAGCCTACCTACGAGCAGTACTTC. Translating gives CASSTTGQPTYEQYF.

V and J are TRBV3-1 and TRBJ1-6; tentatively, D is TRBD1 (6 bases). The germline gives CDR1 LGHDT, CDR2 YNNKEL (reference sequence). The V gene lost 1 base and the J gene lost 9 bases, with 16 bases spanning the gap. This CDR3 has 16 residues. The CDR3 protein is CASSQVSQGPSSPLHF. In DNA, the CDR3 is TGTGCCAGCAGCCAAGTTTCACAGGGACCCAGTTCACCCCTCCACTTT.

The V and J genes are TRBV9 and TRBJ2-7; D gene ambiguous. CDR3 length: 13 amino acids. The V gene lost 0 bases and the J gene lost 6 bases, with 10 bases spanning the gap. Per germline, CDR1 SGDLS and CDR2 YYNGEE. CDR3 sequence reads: CASSVEMESEQYF. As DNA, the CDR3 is TGTGCCAGCAGCGTAGAAATGGAGAGCGAGCAGTACTTC.

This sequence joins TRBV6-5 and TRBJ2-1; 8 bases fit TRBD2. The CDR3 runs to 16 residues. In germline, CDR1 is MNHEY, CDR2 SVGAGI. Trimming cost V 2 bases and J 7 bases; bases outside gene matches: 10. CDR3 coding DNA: TGTGCCAGCAGTTACGGAGTTAGCGGGGAGAGGAATGAGCAGTTCTTC. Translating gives CASSYGVSGERNEQFF.

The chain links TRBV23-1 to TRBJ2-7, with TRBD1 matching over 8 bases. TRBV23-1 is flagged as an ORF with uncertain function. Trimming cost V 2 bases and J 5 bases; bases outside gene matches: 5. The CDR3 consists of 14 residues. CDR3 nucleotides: TGCGCCAGCAGTCAAGACAGGGGAGTCCACGAGCAGTACTTC. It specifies CASSQDRGVHEQYF.

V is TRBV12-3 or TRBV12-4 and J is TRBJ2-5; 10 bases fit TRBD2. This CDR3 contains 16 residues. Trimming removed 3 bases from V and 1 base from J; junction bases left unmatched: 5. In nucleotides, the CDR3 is TGTGCCAGCAGTTTCACTAGCGGGGACTCCCAAGAGACCCAGTACTTC. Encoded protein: CASSFTSGDSQETQYF.

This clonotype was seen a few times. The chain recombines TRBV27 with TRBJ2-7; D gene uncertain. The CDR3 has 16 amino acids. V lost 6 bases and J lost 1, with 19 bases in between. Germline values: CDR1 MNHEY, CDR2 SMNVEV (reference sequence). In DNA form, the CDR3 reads TGTGCCAGCAGCCCCATCCCAGGCAGCTCATCCTACGAGCAGTACGTC. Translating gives CASSPIPGSSSYEQYV.

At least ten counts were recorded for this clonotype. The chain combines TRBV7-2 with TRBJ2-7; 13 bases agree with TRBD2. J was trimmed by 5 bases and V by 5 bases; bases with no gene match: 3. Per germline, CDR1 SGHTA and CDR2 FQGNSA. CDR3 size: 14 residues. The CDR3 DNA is TGTGCCAGCAGCACGGGACTAGCGGGGAACGAGCAGTACTTC. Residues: CASSTGLAGNEQYF.

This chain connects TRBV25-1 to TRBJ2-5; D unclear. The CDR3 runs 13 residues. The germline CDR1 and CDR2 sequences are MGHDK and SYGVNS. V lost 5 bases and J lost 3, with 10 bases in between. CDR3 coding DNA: TGTGCCAGCAGTCATGAAGGGAAAGAGACCCAGTACTTC. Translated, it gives CASSHEGKETQYF.

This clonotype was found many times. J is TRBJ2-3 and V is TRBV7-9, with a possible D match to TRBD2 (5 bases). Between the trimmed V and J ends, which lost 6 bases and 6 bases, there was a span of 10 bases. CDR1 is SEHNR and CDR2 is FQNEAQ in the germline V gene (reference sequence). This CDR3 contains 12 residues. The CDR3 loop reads CASSRAVDTQYF. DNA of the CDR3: TGTGCCAGCAGTAGAGCGGTGGATACGCAGTATTTT.

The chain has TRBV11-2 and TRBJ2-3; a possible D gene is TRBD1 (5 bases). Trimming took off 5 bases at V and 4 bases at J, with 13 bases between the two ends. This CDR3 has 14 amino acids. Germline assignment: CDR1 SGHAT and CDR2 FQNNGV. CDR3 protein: CASSPRLGPDTQYF. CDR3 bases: TGTGCCAGCAGCCCCAGATTGGGGCCAGATACGCAGTATTTT.

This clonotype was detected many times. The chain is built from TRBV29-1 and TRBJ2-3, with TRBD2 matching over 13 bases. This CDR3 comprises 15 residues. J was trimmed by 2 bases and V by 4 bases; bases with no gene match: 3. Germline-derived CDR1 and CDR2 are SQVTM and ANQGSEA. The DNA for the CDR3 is TGCAGCGTTGGGGGACTAGCGGGGCACACAGATACGCAGTATTTT. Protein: CSVGGLAGHTDTQYF.

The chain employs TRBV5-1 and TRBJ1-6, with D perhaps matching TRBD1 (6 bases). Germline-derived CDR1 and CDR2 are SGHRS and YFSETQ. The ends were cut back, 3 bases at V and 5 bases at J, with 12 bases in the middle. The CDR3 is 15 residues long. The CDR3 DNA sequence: TGCGCCAGCAGCTCACGGACAGCTAATAATTCACCCCTCCACTTT. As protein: CASSSRTANNSPLHF.

The CDR3 region has the DNA TGTGCCAGCAGCAGCAACAGGGGGCGAGGTGAGCAGTTCTTC. Translation gives CASSSNRGRGEQFF. The chain joins TRBV7-9 to TRBJ2-1, with 9 bases fitting TRBD1. Trimming took 5 bases from V and 9 from J; bases not matched to a gene: 8. The CDR3 totals 14 residues. Looked up from germline, CDR1 is SEHNR and CDR2 is FQNEAQ (reference sequence).

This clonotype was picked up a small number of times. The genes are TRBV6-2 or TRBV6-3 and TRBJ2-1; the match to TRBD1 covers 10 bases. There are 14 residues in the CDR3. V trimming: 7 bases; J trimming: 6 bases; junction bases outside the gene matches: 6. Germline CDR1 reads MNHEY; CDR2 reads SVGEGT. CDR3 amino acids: CASTRDRGFNEQFF. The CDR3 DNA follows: TGTGCCAGCACCCGGGACAGGGGCTTCAATGAGCAGTTCTTC.

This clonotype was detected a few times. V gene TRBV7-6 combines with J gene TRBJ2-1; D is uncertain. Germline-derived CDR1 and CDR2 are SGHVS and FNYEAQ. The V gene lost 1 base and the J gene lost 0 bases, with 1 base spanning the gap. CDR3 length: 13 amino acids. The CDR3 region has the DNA TGTGCCAGCAGCTTAGACTCCTACAATGAGCAGTTCTTC. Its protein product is CASSLDSYNEQFF.

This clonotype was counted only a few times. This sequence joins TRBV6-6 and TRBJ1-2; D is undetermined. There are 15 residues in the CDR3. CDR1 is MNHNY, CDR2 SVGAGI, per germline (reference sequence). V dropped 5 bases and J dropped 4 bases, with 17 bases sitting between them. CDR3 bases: TGTGCCAGCAGTCCTCCTCCCGACTCGTCCTATGGCTACACCTTC. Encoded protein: CASSPPPDSSYGYTF.

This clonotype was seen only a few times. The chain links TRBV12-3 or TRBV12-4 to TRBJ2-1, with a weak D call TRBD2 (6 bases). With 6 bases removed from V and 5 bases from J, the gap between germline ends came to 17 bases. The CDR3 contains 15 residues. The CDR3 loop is CASSGGTADNNEQFF. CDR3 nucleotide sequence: TGTGCCAGCAGCGGAGGGACGGCGGATAACAATGAGCAGTTCTTC.

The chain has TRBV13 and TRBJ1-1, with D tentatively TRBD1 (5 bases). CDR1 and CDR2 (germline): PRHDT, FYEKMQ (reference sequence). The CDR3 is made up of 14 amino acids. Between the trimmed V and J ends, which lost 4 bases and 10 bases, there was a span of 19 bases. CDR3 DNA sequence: TGTGCCAGCAGCTCTCGGGGACGGGAATGGGGAGCTTTCTTT. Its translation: CASSSRGREWGAFF.

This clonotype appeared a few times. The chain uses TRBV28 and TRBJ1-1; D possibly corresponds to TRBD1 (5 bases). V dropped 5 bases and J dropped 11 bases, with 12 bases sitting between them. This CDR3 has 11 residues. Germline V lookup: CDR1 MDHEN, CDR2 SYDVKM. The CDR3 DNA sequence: TGTGCCAGCAGTCCGGGACTTGGGGCTTTCTTT. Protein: CASSPGLGAFF. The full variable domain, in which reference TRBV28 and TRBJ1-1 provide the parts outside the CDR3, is DVKVTQSSRYLVKRTGEKVFLECVQDMDHENMFWYRQDPGLGLRLIYFSYDVKMKEKGDIPEGYSVSREKKERFSLILESASTNQTSMYLCASSPGLGAFFGQGTRLTVV.

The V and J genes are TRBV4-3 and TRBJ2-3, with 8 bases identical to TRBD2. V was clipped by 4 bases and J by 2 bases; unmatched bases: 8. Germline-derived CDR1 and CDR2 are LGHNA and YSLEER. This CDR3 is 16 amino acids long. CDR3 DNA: TGCGCCAGCAGCCTCAATAGCGGGGACCTCACAGATACGCAGTATTTT. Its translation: CASSLNSGDLTDTQYF.